Each of the 10 T cell receptor beta chains below was sequenced from the same sample in a study of blood T cells in healthy people across ages. PCR was performed a second time for about 7 to 11 cycles using a sample-barcoded 5' primer and a J-beta primer mix. From the 5' RACE reads, TCRdb called clonotypes with MiXCR, one entry per CDR3 protein. The data contain about 1.8 million distinct CDR3 sequences, around half of them singletons. The sequenced sample was blood. The source of these receptors is a woman between 40 and 50 years old in good health.

This sequence joins TRBV5-1 and TRBJ1-2, with D unclear. The V gene lost 0 bases and the J gene lost 2 bases, with 8 bases spanning the gap. From germline, CDR1 is SGHRS and CDR2 YFSETQ. The CDR3 spans 14 residues. The CDR3, as DNA: TGCGCCAGCAGCTTGGCGACGGGGAACTATGGCTACACCTTC. Amino acids: CASSLATGNYGYTF.

The chain employs TRBV5-1 and TRBJ2-7; 7 bases match TRBD1. Germline V gene data show CDR1 as SGHRS and CDR2 as YFSETQ. The CDR3 consists of 15 residues. Germline trimming cut 0 bases from V and 3 bases from J; bases unmatched to any gene: 6. CDR3 amino acids: CASSLEGTEFYEQYF. The CDR3 coding sequence is TGCGCCAGCAGCTTGGAGGGGACAGAGTTCTACGAGCAGTACTTC.

The chain joins TRBV7-3 to TRBJ2-2; 8 bases are shared with TRBD2. Unmatched junction bases numbered 6, after V lost 5 bases and J lost 1 base. Germline values: CDR1 SGHTA, CDR2 FQGTGA. CDR3 length: 16 amino acids. The CDR3 DNA is TGTGCCAGCAGCCTCCCCAGCGGGGGGAACACCGGGGAGCTGTTTTTT. Amino acid sequence: CASSLPSGGNTGELFF.

With respect to this clonotype: A much larger clonotype is one base distant, so this may be a read error. The chain links TRBV27 to TRBJ2-5; D is unresolved. The DNA matches TRBJ2-7 better at its end, which makes the J call doubtful. Germline V gene sequence: CDR1 MNHEY, CDR2 SMNVEV (reference sequence). The CDR3 is 12 residues long. The CDR3 region has the DNA TGTGCCAGCAGGTTCGGACGCAACGAGCAGTACTTC. This gives the protein CASRFGRNEQYF.

This clonotype was observed a few times. The chain has TRBV20-1 and TRBJ2-5; D is perhaps TRBD2 (6 bases). CDR3 length: 14 amino acids. Germline V gene sequence: CDR1 DFQATT, CDR2 SNEGSKA (reference sequence). V was trimmed by 5 bases and J by 3 bases, leaving 16 bases between them. This CDR3 is CSASRQAGKETQYF. Here the CDR3 DNA reads TGCAGTGCTTCAAGGCAGGCGGGAAAAGAGACCCAGTACTTC.

V gene TRBV5-1 combines with J gene TRBJ2-7; TRBD2 matches at 9 bases. In germline, CDR1 is SGHRS, CDR2 YFSETQ. V gave up 4 bases and J gave up 0 bases; unmatched junction bases: 5. The CDR3 has 15 residues. In DNA form, the CDR3 reads TGCGCCAGCAGCCGAATAGCGGGAGACTCCTACGAGCAGTACTTC. It codes for CASSRIAGDSYEQYF.

This sequence joins TRBV6-2 or TRBV6-3 and TRBJ2-1; no reliable D call. Germline values: CDR1 MNHEY, CDR2 SVGEGT. The CDR3 runs to 15 residues. Trimming took off 4 bases at V and 7 bases at J, with 17 bases between the two ends. CDR3 in amino acids: CASSSTPGLGNEQFF. CDR3 in DNA: TGTGCCAGCAGTTCTACCCCCGGGCTGGGGAATGAGCAGTTCTTC.

V usage is TRBV4-3 and J usage is TRBJ1-1, with TRBD1 matching 8 bases. Looked up from germline, CDR1 is LGHNA and CDR2 is YSLEER. The CDR3 runs 15 residues. V trimming: 3 bases; J trimming: 6 bases; junction bases outside the gene matches: 9. CDR3 sequence (DNA): TGCGCCAGCAGCCAGGTACAGGGGGACGGGGCTGAAGCTTTCTTT. Residues: CASSQVQGDGAEAFF.

This clonotype was found a few times. The chain joins TRBV20-1 to TRBJ2-7, with D unresolved. The CDR3 covers 15 residues. V was shortened by 3 bases and J by 6 bases, with 21 bases between the two germline ends. Germline CDR1 is DFQATT and CDR2 is SNEGSKA (reference sequence). The CDR3 sequence: CSASPTGLSHAEQYF. For the CDR3, the DNA is TGCAGTGCTAGTCCTACCGGCCTTAGCCACGCCGAGCAGTACTTC.

The chain is built from TRBV5-5 and TRBJ2-7; D may be TRBD2 (5 bases). V was clipped by 1 base and J by 0 bases, with 14 bases between them. This CDR3 region has 16 residues. Germline V gives CDR1 SGHKS, CDR2 YYEKEE (reference sequence). CDR3 nucleotides: TGTGCCAGCAGCTTGCAGGCGACGGGGAGCTCCTACGAGCAGTACTTC. It specifies CASSLQATGSSYEQYF. Looking up the rest from reference TRBV5-5 and TRBJ2-7 gives the full variable domain: DAGVTQSPTHLIKTRGQQVTLRCSPISGHKSVSWYQQVLGQGPQFIFQYYEKEERGRGNFPDRFSARQFPNYSSELNVNALLLGDSALYLCASSLQATGSSYEQYFGPGTRLTVT.